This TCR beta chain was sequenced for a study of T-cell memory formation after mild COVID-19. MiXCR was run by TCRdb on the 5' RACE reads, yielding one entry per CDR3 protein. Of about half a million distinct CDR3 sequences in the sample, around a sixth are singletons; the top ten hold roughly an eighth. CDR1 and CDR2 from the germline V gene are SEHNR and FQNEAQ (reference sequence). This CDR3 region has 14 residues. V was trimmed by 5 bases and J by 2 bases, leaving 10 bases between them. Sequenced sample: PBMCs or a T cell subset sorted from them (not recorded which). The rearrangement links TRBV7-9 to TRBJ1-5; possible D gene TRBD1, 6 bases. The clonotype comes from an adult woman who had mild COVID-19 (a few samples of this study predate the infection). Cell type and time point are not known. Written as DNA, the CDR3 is TGTGCCAGCAGCCAACAGGGAGGCAATCAGCCCCAGCATTTT. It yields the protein CASSQQGGNQPQHF.